The 22 T cell receptor beta chains listed next were all sequenced from one sample in a study of blood T cell repertoires in COVID-19. The method was immunoSEQ multiplex PCR; TCRdb's version includes in-frame clones alone and lacks a portion of them. The sample records some 300,000 clones, approximately 88% being singletons. Sequences were obtained from PBMCs or T cells enriched from blood (not recorded which). The receptors were gathered from a woman in her 40s who had recovered from COVID-19.

The V call is TRBV5-4, the J call TRBJ2-1; D remains ambiguous. The CDR3 is 12 residues long. The germline V gene has CDR1 SGHNT and CDR2 YYREEE (reference sequence). V dropped 6 bases and J dropped 4 bases, with 8 bases sitting between them. The CDR3 DNA reads as TGTGCCAGCACCAGTCCGTACAATGAGCAGTTCTTC. Amino acid sequence: CASTSPYNEQFF.

This chain connects TRBV18 to TRBJ2-1; 7 bases line up with TRBD2. This CDR3 has 15 amino acids. Trimming cost V 4 bases and J 7 bases; bases outside gene matches: 10. Germline CDR1 and CDR2: KGHSH and LQKENI. CDR3 bases: TGTGCCAGCTCACGGGCAGCGGGAATGGGAAATGAGCAGTTCTTC. It codes for CASSRAAGMGNEQFF.

The gene calls are TRBV5-1 and TRBJ2-7, with TRBD1 matching 10 bases. After removal of 3 bases from V and 3 bases from J, the junction contained 9 bases not matched to a gene. The CDR3 consists of 16 residues. Per germline, CDR1 SGHRS and CDR2 YFSETQ. The CDR3 is CASSSTGTGVSYEQYF. In nucleotides, the CDR3 is TGCGCCAGCAGCTCTACCGGGACAGGGGTTAGCTACGAGCAGTACTTC.

The gene calls are TRBV7-2 and TRBJ2-3; 7 bases align to TRBD1. Germline V gene data show CDR1 as SGHTA and CDR2 as FQGNSA. The trim removed 4 bases at V and 4 bases at J, leaving 2 bases unmatched. CDR3 size: 13 residues. CDR3: CASSWGTADTQYF. The CDR3 DNA follows: TGTGCCAGCAGCTGGGGGACAGCAGATACGCAGTATTTT.

This chain uses TRBV27 with TRBJ1-5; the D gene is possibly TRBD1 (6 bases). CDR1 is MNHEY and CDR2 is SMNVEV in the germline V gene (reference sequence). V was clipped by 6 bases and J by 0 bases, with 12 bases between them. This CDR3 has 15 residues. The CDR3 spells CASRFTTGSNQPQHF. The CDR3 DNA sequence: TGTGCCAGCAGGTTTACGACAGGTAGCAATCAGCCCCAGCATTTT.

This chain joins TRBV6-5 and TRBJ1-2, with 10 bases identical to TRBD1. Unmatched junction bases numbered 8, after V lost 10 bases and J lost 3 bases. This CDR3 has 14 residues. Germline CDR1 MNHEY, CDR2 SVGAGI. The CDR3 sequence is CAIPRDRGYYGYTF. In nucleotides, the CDR3 is TGTGCCATCCCCCGGGACAGGGGTTACTATGGCTACACCTTC.

V is TRBV29-1 and J is TRBJ2-7; D might be TRBD2 (5 bases). Germline CDR1 and CDR2: SQVTM and ANQGSEA. Trimming stripped 4 bases from V and 5 bases from J, with 15 bases between. This CDR3 has 13 amino acids. CDR3: CSVVGPGVNEQYF. In nucleotides, the CDR3 is TGCAGCGTTGTGGGCCCCGGGGTAAACGAGCAGTACTTC.

This chain joins TRBV5-1 and TRBJ1-2; TRBD1 agrees at 7 bases. V lost 3 bases, J lost 7 bases, and 12 bases stayed unmatched. Germline lookup yields CDR1 SGHRS and CDR2 YFSETQ. CDR3 length: 15 amino acids. Here the CDR3 DNA reads TGCGCCAGCAGCTCGTCTATAGGGACAGCAAGTGGCTACACCTTC. Translation gives CASSSSIGTASGYTF. Using reference TRBV5-1 and TRBJ1-2 for the parts outside the CDR3, the full variable domain is KAGVTQTPRYLIKTRGQQVTLSCSPISGHRSVSWYQQTPGQGLQFLFEYFSETQRNKGNFPGRFSGRQFSNSRSEMNVSTLELGDSALYLCASSSSIGTASGYTFGSGTRLTVV.

This chain links TRBV19 with TRBJ1-5; possible D gene TRBD1, 5 bases. V lost 5 bases to trimming and J lost 0 bases, with 8 bases between them. This CDR3 comprises 14 residues. Germline V gene sequence: CDR1 LNHDA, CDR2 SQIVND (reference sequence). The CDR3 spells CASSSQGSNQPQHF. The CDR3 bases are TGTGCCAGTAGTTCCCAGGGTAGCAATCAGCCCCAGCATTTT.

The chain joins TRBV7-9 to TRBJ2-5, with TRBD2 identical over 11 bases. This CDR3 is 17 amino acids long. V lost 1 base, J lost 5 bases, and 9 bases stayed unmatched. Per germline, CDR1 SEHNR and CDR2 FQNEAQ (reference sequence). CDR3 nucleotide sequence: TGTGCCAGCAGCTTAGACCAACTAGCGGGAGTTCAGGAGACCCAGTACTTC. Amino acids: CASSLDQLAGVQETQYF.

This chain connects TRBV5-1 to TRBJ2-7; the match to TRBD1 covers 8 bases. The CDR3 length is 12 residues. CDR1 is SGHRS, CDR2 YFSETQ, per germline. V shed 3 bases and J 6 bases; nucleotides not matched to a gene: 2. CDR3 nucleotide sequence: TGCGCCAGCAGCTCGACAGGGGCCGAGCAGTACTTC. This gives the protein CASSSTGAEQYF.

This chain joins TRBV6-2 or TRBV6-3 and TRBJ1-6; maybe TRBD1 (5 bases). This CDR3 is 15 amino acids long. Looked up from germline, CDR1 is MNHEY and CDR2 is SVGEGT. The germline V and J ends were trimmed by 4 bases and 6 bases, with 13 bases remaining between them. CDR3 DNA: TGTGCCAGCAGTTCCTCCGACAGTACTAATTCACCCCTCCACTTT. Translating gives CASSSSDSTNSPLHF.

V usage is TRBV5-1 and J usage is TRBJ1-2; 7 bases are shared with TRBD1. V was pared by 4 bases and J by 3 bases, with 6 bases of the junction left unmatched. The CDR3 has 14 residues. Germline values: CDR1 SGHRS, CDR2 YFSETQ. CDR3 sequence: CASSPGQNHYGYTF. Written as DNA, the CDR3 is TGCGCCAGCAGCCCGGGACAGAACCACTATGGCTACACCTTC.

This clone was seen only a few times. CDR3 in amino acids: CATSGAPSFQETQYF. The DNA of the CDR3 is TGTGCCACCTCCGGTGCCCCATCATTCCAAGAGACCCAGTACTTC. This sequence joins TRBV7-2 and TRBJ2-5, with D hard to call. Trimming cost V 10 bases and J 1 base, with 19 bases left between them. Germline CDR1 SGHTA, CDR2 FQGNSA. This CDR3 comprises 15 residues.

The chain is built from TRBV4-2 and TRBJ1-4, with 10 bases fitting TRBD1. The trim removed 4 bases at V and 0 bases at J, leaving 2 bases unmatched. The CDR3 is 16 residues long. Germline V CDR1 and CDR2: LGHNA, YNFKEQ. CDR3 loop: CASSPGQGTTNEKLFF. The CDR3 nucleotides are TGTGCCAGCAGCCCGGGACAGGGGACAACTAATGAAAAACTGTTTTTT.

The chain combines TRBV19 with TRBJ1-3; 9 bases are shared with TRBD1. Looked up from germline, CDR1 is LNHDA and CDR2 is SQIVND (reference sequence). Trimming took 5 bases from V and 0 from J; bases not matched to a gene: 11. The CDR3 contains 18 residues. The CDR3 loop is CASSARDRERVSGNTIYF. CDR3 bases: TGTGCCAGTAGTGCCCGGGACAGGGAAAGGGTCTCTGGAAACACCATATATTTT. Full variable domain (missing parts from reference TRBV19 and TRBJ1-3): DGGITQSPKYLFRKEGQNVTLSCEQNLNHDAMYWYRQDPGQGLRLIYYSQIVNDFQKGDIAEGYSVSREKKESFPLTVTSAQKNPTAFYLCASSARDRERVSGNTIYFGEGSWLTVV.

This clone appeared a single time. V is TRBV11-2 and J is TRBJ1-2; tentatively, D is TRBD1 (5 bases). Per germline, CDR1 SGHAT and CDR2 FQNNGV. V was cut by 0 bases and J by 8 bases, with 10 bases left in between. The CDR3 extends over 13 amino acids. CDR3 amino acids: CASSLEGGRGYTF. DNA of the CDR3: TGTGCCAGCAGCTTAGAGGGGGGACGGGGCTACACCTTC.

This clone was found once. This chain uses TRBV7-2 with TRBJ2-7; 9 bases align to TRBD2. Germline assignment: CDR1 SGHTA and CDR2 FQGNSA. This CDR3 is built from 15 residues. After removal of 3 bases from V and 2 bases from J, the junction contained 5 bases not matched to a gene. The CDR3: CASSFGLARAYEQYF. As DNA, the CDR3 is TGTGCCAGCAGCTTTGGACTAGCGCGAGCCTACGAGCAGTACTTC.

This clone was detected once. The chain has TRBV5-1 and TRBJ2-5, with D possibly TRBD2 on 6 matching bases. CDR1 is SGHRS, CDR2 YFSETQ, per germline. V was trimmed by 2 bases and J by 5 bases, leaving 13 bases between them. The CDR3 is 14 amino acids. The CDR3 region has the DNA TGCGCCAGCAGCTTTGTGGGCCGGGGGGAGACCCAGTACTTC. Its translation: CASSFVGRGETQYF.

DNA for the CDR3: TGTGCCAGCAGCGGGGGGGCCGAAGGCTACGAGCAGTACTTC. It specifies CASSGGAEGYEQYF. V and J are TRBV5-4 and TRBJ2-7; a possible D gene is TRBD2 (7 bases). Trimming cost V 4 bases and J 3 bases, with 14 bases left between them. CDR3 length: 14 amino acids. Germline CDR1 SGHNT, CDR2 YYREEE (reference sequence).

The CDR3 DNA reads TGTGCCAGCACCCAGGACAGATTAAATTCACCCCTCCACTTT. Encoded protein: CASTQDRLNSPLHF. The genes are TRBV6-5 and TRBJ1-6; D possibly corresponds to TRBD1 (6 bases). Looked up from germline, CDR1 is MNHEY and CDR2 is SVGAGI. Between the trimmed V and J ends, which lost 7 bases and 7 bases, there was a span of 14 bases. This CDR3 comprises 14 residues.

V usage is TRBV28 and J usage is TRBJ1-2; possible D gene TRBD1, 6 bases. The CDR3 consists of 15 residues. Per the germline V gene, CDR1 is MDHEN and CDR2 is SYDVKM. V lost 6 bases and J lost 3, with 17 bases in between. The CDR3 region is CASSSRGGPDYGYTF. In nucleotides, the CDR3 is TGTGCCAGCAGCTCGCGGGGGGGGCCAGACTATGGCTACACCTTC.